Listed here are 9 T cell receptor beta chains from one sample, sequenced in a study of Ad26.COV2.S vaccination and SARS-CoV-2 variants. Regarding treatment: 15 to 20 received Ad26.COV2.S at low or high dose, single or two shots; 5 received placebo; per-sample allocation not given. After the first vaccine or placebo injection, samples were drawn on day 63. Sequencing used immunoSEQ multiplex PCR; TCRdb keeps in-frame clones, though not all of them. The table lists a few hundred thousand clones, around 87% of them singletons. The material sequenced was peripheral blood, taken in a trial of Ad26.COV2.S vaccine versus placebo. The receptors derive from a person aged 18-65 years who received the Ad26.COV2.S COVID-19 vaccine or a placebo.

This clone was seen a single time. This chain links TRBV4-2 with TRBJ2-7; D not resolved. CDR1 is LGHNA and CDR2 is YNFKEQ in the germline V gene. The V gene lost 0 bases and the J gene lost 3 bases, with 12 bases spanning the gap. CDR3 length equals 15 residues. The CDR3: CASSQDWPQIYEQYF. The CDR3 DNA follows: TGTGCCAGCAGCCAAGACTGGCCGCAGATCTACGAGCAGTACTTC.

This rearrangement joins TRBV7-2 to TRBJ2-3, with 9 bases matching TRBD2. CDR1 and CDR2 (germline): SGHTA, FQGNSA. The length of the CDR3 is 17 residues. Trimming at V came to 1 base and at J to 2 bases, leaving 7 bases not matched to a gene. The CDR3 is CASSLGVLAGLTDTQYF. CDR3 coding DNA: TGTGCCAGCAGCTTAGGGGTCCTAGCGGGGCTCACAGATACGCAGTATTTT.

The genes are TRBV9 and TRBJ2-2, with 11 bases aligning to TRBD2. CDR1 is SGDLS, CDR2 YYNGEE, per germline. The ends lost 2 bases at V and 5 bases at J; junction bases unmatched: 5. There are 16 residues in the CDR3. The CDR3: CASSVELAGDTGELFF. The CDR3 DNA reads TGTGCCAGCAGCGTCGAACTAGCGGGGGATACCGGGGAGCTGTTTTTT.

The chain couples TRBV19 to TRBJ1-4; 8 bases are a match to TRBD1. Per germline, CDR1 LNHDA and CDR2 SQIVND (reference sequence). The trim removed 5 bases at V and 6 bases at J, leaving 5 bases unmatched. The CDR3 contains 14 residues. CDR3 DNA: TGTGCCAGTAGTGCGGGGACAGGAGATGAAAAACTGTTTTTT. This encodes CASSAGTGDEKLFF.

The chain is built from TRBV5-6 and TRBJ2-1; possibly TRBD1 for D (6 bases). The CDR3 has 15 amino acids. Germline values: CDR1 SGHDT, CDR2 YYEEEE. Between the trimmed V and J ends, which lost 4 bases and 2 bases, there was a span of 13 bases. DNA of the CDR3: TGTGCCAGCAGCGCACAGGGTGTACCCTACAATGAGCAGTTCTTC. Its protein is CASSAQGVPYNEQFF.

The chain couples TRBV27 to TRBJ1-1; D not certain. The CDR3 consists of 15 residues. Germline assignment: CDR1 MNHEY and CDR2 SMNVEV (reference sequence). V lost 5 bases, J lost 2 bases, and 15 bases lay in between. CDR3 loop: CASSPVTLGNTEAFF. The CDR3 nucleotides read TGTGCCAGCAGTCCTGTCACGCTGGGTAACACTGAAGCTTTCTTT.

The V and J genes are TRBV27 and TRBJ2-6, with 9 nucleotides matching TRBD1. Germline V CDR1 and CDR2: MNHEY, SMNVEV (reference sequence). J was trimmed by 2 bases and V by 4 bases; bases with no gene match: 15. The CDR3 covers 20 residues. The CDR3, as DNA: TGTGCCAGCAGTTCCCGTACCAAGGACAGGGGTAATCCTGGGGCCAACGTCCTGACTTTC. Residues: CASSSRTKDRGNPGANVLTF.

This clone was seen only once. V gene TRBV27 combines with J gene TRBJ1-5; 7 bases agree with TRBD1. CDR3 length equals 15 residues. The ends lost 2 bases at V and 7 bases at J; junction bases unmatched: 8. Germline CDR1 is MNHEY and CDR2 is SMNVEV (reference sequence). The CDR3 sequence is CASSLTGVKRQPQHF. The DNA for the CDR3 is TGTGCCAGCAGTTTAACAGGGGTAAAGCGCCAGCCCCAGCATTTT.

The V call is TRBV15, the J call TRBJ1-5; no firm D call. The germline gives CDR1 LNHNV, CDR2 YYDKDF (reference sequence). The length of the CDR3 is 15 residues. Trimming removed 3 bases at V and 0 bases at J, with 9 bases between. In nucleotides, the CDR3 is TGTGCCACCAGCAGCGGACGGCATAGCAATCAGCCCCAGCATTTT. Translation: CATSSGRHSNQPQHF.